The 2 T cell receptor beta chains in this list originate from one sample, sequenced in a study of blood T cell repertoires in COVID-19. Clones were sequenced by immunoSEQ multiplex PCR, and TCRdb holds only the in-frame ones, with some missing. The table lists about 200,000 clones, more than 75% of them singletons. Sequenced sample: PBMCs or T cells enriched from blood (not recorded which). These receptors all stem from a man in his forties with acute COVID-19.

The J gene is TRBJ2-7, the V gene TRBV29-1, with a possible D match to TRBD2 (6 bases). With 4 bases removed from V and 2 bases from J, the gap between germline ends came to 9 bases. Germline CDR1 is SQVTM and CDR2 is ANQGSEA. The CDR3 sequence is 12 residues long. CDR3 amino acids: CSVGGDPYEQYF. The CDR3 DNA follows: TGCAGCGTTGGCGGGGATCCCTACGAGCAGTACTTC.

The chain recombines TRBV28 with TRBJ2-5, with D possibly TRBD2 on 6 matching bases. The CDR3 runs 15 residues. Germline assignment: CDR1 MDHEN and CDR2 SYDVKM. The V end lost 4 bases, the J end lost 5 bases, and 17 bases lay between the germline ends. CDR3: CASSSAGRGKETQYF. Here the CDR3 DNA reads TGTGCCAGCAGTTCCGCGGGAAGAGGGAAGGAGACCCAGTACTTC.